This T cell receptor beta chain originates from a study of T cells expressing NK-cell markers. About the study: Source material for TCR beta repertoires consisted of sorted CD3+CD56+NKG2C+, CD3+CD56+NKG2C- and CD3+CD56-NKG2C+ T cells. The sequencing cohort of eight donors included seven HCMV-seropositive individuals and one seronegative individual. Study findings and constraints: Dominant NKG2C+ clonotypes in a handful of donors made up about 1.0-7.0% of CD8+ T cells.

TCRdb re-called the 5' RACE reads; every CDR3 protein appears as one record, without DNA. Across 500,000 or so distinct CDR3 sequences, the top ten clones capture roughly 3.5% of the sample. CDR3 length: 14 amino acids. Looked up from germline, CDR1 is SEHNR and CDR2 is FQNEAQ (reference sequence). Comments on this clonotype: Its matching antigen is unknown.

The chain is built from TRBV7-9 and TRBJ2-5; checking the TCRdb D call of TRBD1 is not possible without DNA. Sequenced: blood T cells: a sorted CD56 or NKG2C T cell subset, CD4+ or CD8+ T cells, or bulk PBMC T cells (not recorded which). This receptor was taken from a man younger than 35 in good health. The CDR3 region is CASSTRDSQETQYF.